Given below is one T cell receptor beta chain in context. Its matching antigen is unknown. These data belong to a study of T cells in localized non-small cell lung cancer. General observations from the study: Increased T cell density in blood showed an association with longer overall survival.

Measured with immunoSEQ multiplex PCR; TCRdb has only the in-frame clones, and not every one. The sample lists around 94,000 clones; around 90% were seen once. V was cut by 3 bases and J by 0 bases, with 10 bases left in between. CDR1 is SGDLS and CDR2 is YYNGEE in the germline V gene. The CDR3 is 15 amino acids. The chain joins TRBV9 to TRBJ1-5; no clear D. The sequence was obtained from a man aged 40 to 70 with stage I squamous cell lung carcinoma. The starting material was peripheral blood, obtained before any cancer treatment. CDR3 residues: CASSADGFSNQPQHF. The CDR3 nucleotides read TGTGCCAGCAGCGCCGACGGATTTAGCAATCAGCCCCAGCATTTT.